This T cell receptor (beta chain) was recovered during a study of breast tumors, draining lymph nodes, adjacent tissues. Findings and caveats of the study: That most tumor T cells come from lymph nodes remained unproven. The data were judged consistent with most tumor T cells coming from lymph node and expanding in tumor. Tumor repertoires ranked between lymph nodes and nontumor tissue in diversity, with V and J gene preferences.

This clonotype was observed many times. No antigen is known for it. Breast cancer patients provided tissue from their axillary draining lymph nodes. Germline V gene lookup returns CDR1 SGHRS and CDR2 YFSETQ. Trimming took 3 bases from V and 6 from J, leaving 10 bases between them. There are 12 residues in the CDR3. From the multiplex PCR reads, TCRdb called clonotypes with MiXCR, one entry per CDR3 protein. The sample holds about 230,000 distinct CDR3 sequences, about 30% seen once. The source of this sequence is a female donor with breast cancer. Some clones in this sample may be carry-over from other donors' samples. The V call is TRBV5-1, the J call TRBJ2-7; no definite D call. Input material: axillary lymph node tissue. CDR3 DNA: TGCGCCAGCAGCTCGTCGGTAGGCGAGCAGTACTTC. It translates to CASSSSVGEQYF.